Reported below is one T cell receptor beta chain. Its recognized antigen is unknown. It has no much larger one-base neighbor in the sample; base qualities were not kept. The data were taken from a study of cytomegalovirus exposure and HLA in healthy donors (dated by TCRdb to the late 2010s). With regard to the full study: An earlier analysis of under 600 of the donors reported more than 250 Gb of sequence data and 117 million unique TCR beta sequences from about 179 million T cells. Of the 300 to 450 genotyped donors, approximately 80% were placed in the genetic ancestry cluster associated with self-reported Caucasian donors. All discovery cohort repertoires had been generated using a single sequencing platform. Roughly 5 DR-DQ haplotypes were treated as single units for association and clustering because of strong linkage in the cohort. HLA typing included class I and class II loci at four-digit resolution. To predict cytomegalovirus infection status, the study combined high-throughput TCR immunosequencing, statistical association of individual TCRs with disease status, and machine learning. In a later analysis, previously published TCR beta repertoires from hundreds of donors were re-analyzed and high-resolution HLA genotyping was added so that TCR occurrence patterns could be studied. Donor age, sex, ethnicity and CMV serostatus were compiled together with the repertoire data. The study was designed to test whether signatures of past pathogen exposure could be identified by cataloging public T cell receptors. The study profiled the T cell repertoires of 500 to 800 subjects by immunosequencing and related them to cytomegalovirus serostatus. The later analysis used no new phenotypic data to find candidate immune exposures, relying instead on TCR beta sequences and their occurrence across donors. The number of typed donors differed by locus: about 620-640 for A, B, C, DRB1 and DQB1; some 500 for DQA1; approximately 600 for DPA1; and roughly 490 for DPB1. An early release that covered fewer than 800 HLA-typed donors contained around 300 gigabases of sequencing data and 85 million to 100 million unique TCR sequences. An earlier analysis of nearly 600 of the donors applied high-throughput TCR beta sequencing to assess whether each TCR beta V gene segment acted as functional or pseudogenic. Across approximately 400 genotyped donors of the cohort, an average of roughly 250,000 unique TCR beta nucleotide sequences per donor were sequenced, and approximately 17% of those sequences were non-productive. A later genetic analysis took genome-wide SNP genotypes for about three fifths of the 666 donors and used that subset as a discovery cohort. A separate validation cohort of 100 to 150 different subjects was used in addition to the approximately 640-subject first cohort. The paper's findings and limits, for the study overall: Because HLA typing was unavailable for some donors at each locus, only the typed subset was used in association tests. Correlated functional status among segregating V segments might reflect linkage disequilibrium, but an unknown experimental factor could not be ruled out. The only immune exposure information available for the cohort was CMV serostatus. In a later analysis, the rate of TCR association differed among HLA loci, with DRB1 alleles having the most associated TCRs and HLA-C alleles having the fewest. An earlier analysis of around 540 of the donors showed that most TCR beta V segments appeared in productive rearrangements either about 87% or about 30% of the time, which broadly matched IMGT annotations. The study listed over 150 TCR beta chains as associated with cytomegalovirus. Most TCR sequences were observed very rarely across donors, whereas some public TCRs were present in many individuals. Several of the top co-occurrence clusters appeared to be linked to parvovirus B19, influenza, CMV and Epstein-Barr virus, according to a later analysis. A further reported finding was that TCR beta sequences accurately predicted the HLA-A and HLA-B alleles for most subjects in the first cohort. Specific HLA alleles were associated with roughly 16,000 TCR beta sequences at a false discovery rate of 0.05 in a later analysis. Most CMV-associated TCR beta chains appeared to be HLA-restricted in a later analysis, and the HLA associations seemed to be driven largely by CMV exposure. Sequencing depth was assumed to be roughly uniform across donors in the presence/absence analyses, though that assumption may not hold. A cluster of highly shared sequence variants was judged likely to be a technical artifact of the sequencing pipeline. According to the authors, the approach could potentially be generalized to other disease states and immunological phenotypes. Only TCR beta chains were sequenced in this cohort, and the absence of alpha or paired-chain data limited detectable features. When HLA alleles, especially DR and DQ, strongly co-occurred, attributing TCR associations to individual alleles was difficult. V-gene and J-gene trimming of TCR beta chains was associated with a missense DCLRE1C variant in a later genetic analysis, and the association was replicated in an independent cohort. Because the 87-base-pair reads could not distinguish some IMGT-functional V segments, including TRBV6-2 and TRBV6-3, those segments were excluded. A few of the identified cytomegalovirus-associated TCR beta chains were confirmed in vitro to be specific for cytomegalovirus antigens. Compared with the approximately 710-donor mean, donors in an Asian-associated ancestry cluster had fewer N-insertions in productive TCRs, according to a later genetic analysis. Cytomegalovirus status was reported to be diagnosed by the classifier with high specificity and sensitivity in both the original and validation cohorts. Compared with equally common non-associated chains, HLA-associated TCR beta chains in a later analysis were more clonally expanded and had lower generation probabilities. Approximately 16 rarely observed V segments, including chromosome 9 orphons, were excluded from the earlier analysis of just under 600 of the donors because counts were too low.

Library method: the immunoSEQ multiplex PCR assay. For the multiplex PCR, a mixture combining 60 forward primers for TCR Vbeta segments and 13 reverse primers for TCR Jbeta segments was used. The CDR3 region of rearranged TCR beta genes was amplified from genomic DNA by a multiplex PCR assay. On the Illumina HiSeq System, the amplified TCR beta libraries were sequenced as 87-base-pair reads. In the source study's methods: A later analysis counted approximately 74 million unique TCR beta chains across the roughly 700 repertoires, and roughly 9.9 million of these chains were shared by at least two donors. Raw reads were error-corrected and collapsed into unique sequences by a nearest-neighbor algorithm in which closely related sequences were merged to remove PCR and sequencing errors. CDR3 sequences were aligned to IMGT reference sequences to assign V, D and J gene segments. For a sequence to be retained, at least a six-nucleotide match to both a V gene segment and a J gene segment was required. A rearrangement was called productive if the CDR3 had no stop codons and remained in frame with V and J, and every other rearrangement was called non-productive. Following IMGT convention, CDR3 was defined as the stretch from the second conserved V-encoded cysteine up to the conserved J-encoded phenylalanine. The earlier analysis of about 610 of the donors excluded any sequence lacking an unambiguous match to a single V gene segment. In an earlier analysis of 587 of the donors, V segments were called functional above 56.7% productive rearrangements and were called segregating when the between-donor standard deviation exceeded 5%. A statistical classification framework was built for diagnosing cytomegalovirus status from the catalog of TCR beta chain sequences. In a later analysis, V and J genes were assigned by comparing TCR nucleotide sequences against IMGT/GENE-DB human TR gene sequences. The TCRdist pipeline was used in a later analysis to assign CDR3 sequences and most-parsimonious VDJ recombination scenarios. A later analysis defined each TCR beta chain by its CDR3 amino acid sequence plus V-gene family, and excluded reads lacking a unique V-gene family. As a way to deal with suspected cross-contamination and a sequencing artifact, a later analysis dropped 450 to 600 nucleotide sequences that were highly shared and had low generation probability. In a later analysis, a clonal expansion index was calculated for each public chain from normalized within-repertoire ranks of inferred template counts. A later analysis computed generation probabilities with a VDJ recombination model fitted to out-of-frame rearrangements, and checked the results against IGoR. In a later analysis, TCR-TCR, TCR-HLA and TCR-CMV co-occurrence was scored with hypergeometric tests, and a repertoire-size bias correction was applied to TCR pairs. To estimate false discovery rates, a later analysis permuted the HLA or CMV assignments 20 times. In a later analysis, co-occurring TCRs were grouped using DBSCAN, with TCRdist sequence similarity added in when clustering inside HLA-allele-positive subsets. For co-occurrence clustering, repertoires with fewer than 30,000 or more than 120,000 public chains were excluded, along with roughly 5 repertoires with anomalous nucleotide sharing. The table was pulled from immuneACCESS by TCRdb, which kept in-frame rearrangements only. Such tables lose some clones; where checked, under half of the loss comes from unresolved V genes, and the rest has no known cause. That table furnishes V, J and clone size, whereas the DNA furnished D and trimming. The sample table holds some 110,000 clones, of which about 81% were seen once. The biggest ten clones account for about 1.1% of the sample.

In total, fewer than 750 healthy bone marrow donors made up the cohort. Cohort members were all nominally healthy when sampled, although unrecorded immune exposures were likely present. The donor was CMV seronegative and was included in the group of over 300 seronegative cohort members. A peripheral blood sample was collected from each donor, and TCR beta sequencing was performed on peripheral blood mononuclear cells. Genomic DNA extraction from the blood cell samples was performed with the Qiagen DNeasy Blood Extraction Kit. CDR1 and CDR2 are drawn from the germline V gene: KGHSH, LQKENI. The CDR3 numbers 15 residues from cysteine through phenylalanine. Left in the record is the CDR3 DNA by itself, 45 bases read in frame from the first base. V is reduced by 2 bases and J by 7 bases, leaving a spacing of 12 bases between them.

The sequence derives from a woman in her twenties or thirties in good health and CMV-seronegative. The chain was built from TRBV18 and TRBJ1-6; the D gene is possibly TRBD1, with 5 bases matching. The sample consisted of PBMCs. The DNA sequence is as follows: TGTGCCAGCTCACCAGGGAGGGGTTGGAATTCACCCCTCCACTTT. Its protein product is CASSPGRGWNSPLHF.